One sample yielded the 3 T cell receptor beta chains listed below, sequenced in a study of blood T cell repertoires in COVID-19. Using immunoSEQ multiplex PCR, the repertoire was profiled, and TCRdb retains in-frame clones only, with some absent. The table includes under 65,000 clones, more than 80% detected once. The sequenced sample consisted of peripheral blood. The receptor set was obtained from a man between 60 and 75 years old with COVID-19, enrolled during active disease.

This clone was detected once. V and J are TRBV5-1 and TRBJ2-5, with D hard to call. V lost 0 bases and J 3 bases, leaving 3 bases between the germline ends. CDR1 and CDR2 (germline): SGHRS, YFSETQ. This CDR3 spans 12 amino acids. The CDR3 nucleotides are TGCGCCAGCAGCTTGGCCAAAGAGACCCAGTACTTC. It codes for CASSLAKETQYF.

The chain is built from TRBV11-2 and TRBJ1-1, with D possibly being TRBD1 (6 bases). The CDR3 is 12 residues long. Per the germline V gene, CDR1 is SGHAT and CDR2 is FQNNGV. V was pared by 5 bases and J by 11 bases, with 15 bases between. The CDR3 DNA reads as TGTGCCAGCAGCCAGGGGCTACCTACGGCTTTCTTT. Protein sequence: CASSQGLPTAFF.

The chain uses TRBV5-1 and TRBJ2-7; 9 bases match TRBD1. There are 16 residues in the CDR3. Germline CDR1 SGHRS, CDR2 YFSETQ. The trim removed 2 bases at V and 3 bases at J, leaving 9 bases unmatched. The CDR3 loop is CASSFDVGTGNYEQYF. Here the CDR3 DNA reads TGCGCCAGCAGCTTTGACGTTGGGACAGGGAACTACGAGCAGTACTTC.